The present TCR beta chain was sequenced within a study of blood T cell repertoires in COVID-19. Study as a whole: Sites across the United States, Italy and Spain contributed samples from acute and convalescent COVID-19. Nucleic acid was either cDNA or gDNA, and it came from T cells, B-cell-depleted T cells, or PBMCs.

Profiling relied on immunoSEQ multiplex PCR, and the TCRdb table lists in-frame clones only, not all of them. The sample records more than 100,000 clones, approximately 84% being singletons. Germline V lookup: CDR1 SGDLS, CDR2 YYNGEE. With 4 bases clipped from V and 3 bases from J, the junction kept 8 bases outside the gene matches. This CDR3 comprises 17 residues. The chain couples TRBV9 to TRBJ2-2; 11 bases map to TRBD2. The TCR comes from a man aged 55 to 69 with acute or convalescent COVID-19. The sequencing input was peripheral blood. The CDR3 bases are TGTGCCAGCAGCCCAATAGCGGGGGGGCCGGACACCGGGGAGCTGTTTTTT. Protein sequence: CASSPIAGGPDTGELFF.